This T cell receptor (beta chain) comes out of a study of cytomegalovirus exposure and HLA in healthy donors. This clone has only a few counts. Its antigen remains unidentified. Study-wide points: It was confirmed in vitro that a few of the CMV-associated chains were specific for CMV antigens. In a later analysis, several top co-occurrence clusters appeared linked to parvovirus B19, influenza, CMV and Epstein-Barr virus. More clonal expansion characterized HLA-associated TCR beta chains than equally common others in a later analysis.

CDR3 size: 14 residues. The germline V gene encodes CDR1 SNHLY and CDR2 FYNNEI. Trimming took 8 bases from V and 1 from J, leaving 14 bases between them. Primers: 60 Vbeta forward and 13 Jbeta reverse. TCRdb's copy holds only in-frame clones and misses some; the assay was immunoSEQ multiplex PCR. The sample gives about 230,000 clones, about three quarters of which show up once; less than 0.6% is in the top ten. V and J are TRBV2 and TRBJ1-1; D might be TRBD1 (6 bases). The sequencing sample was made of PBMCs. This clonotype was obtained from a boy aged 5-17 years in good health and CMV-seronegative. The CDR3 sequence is CASEEQGQNTEAFF. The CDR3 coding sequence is TGTGCCAGCGAAGAACAGGGCCAGAACACTGAAGCTTTCTTT. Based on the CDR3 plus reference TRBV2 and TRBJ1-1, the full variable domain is EPEVTQTPSHQVTQMGQEVILRCVPISNHLYFYWYRQILGQKVEFLVSFYNNEISEKSEIFDDQFSVERPDGSNFTLKIRSTKLEDSAMYFCASEEQGQNTEAFFGQGTRLTVV.